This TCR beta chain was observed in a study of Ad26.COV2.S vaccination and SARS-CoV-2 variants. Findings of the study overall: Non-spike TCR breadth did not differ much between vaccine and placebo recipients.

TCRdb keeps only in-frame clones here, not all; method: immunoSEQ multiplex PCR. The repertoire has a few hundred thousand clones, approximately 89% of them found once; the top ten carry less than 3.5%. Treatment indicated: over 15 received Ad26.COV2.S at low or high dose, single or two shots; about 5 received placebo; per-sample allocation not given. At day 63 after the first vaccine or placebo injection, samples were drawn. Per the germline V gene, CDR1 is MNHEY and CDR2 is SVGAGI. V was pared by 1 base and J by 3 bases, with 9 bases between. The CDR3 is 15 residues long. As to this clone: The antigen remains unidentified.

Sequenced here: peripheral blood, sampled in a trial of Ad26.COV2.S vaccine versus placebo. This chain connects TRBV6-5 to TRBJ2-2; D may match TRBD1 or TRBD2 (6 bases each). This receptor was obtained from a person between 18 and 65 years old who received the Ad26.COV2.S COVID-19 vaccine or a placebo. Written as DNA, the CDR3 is TGTGCCAGCAGTTACTGGGGGGCGGACACCGGGGAGCTGTTTTTT. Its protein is CASSYWGADTGELFF.